The 2 T cell receptor beta chains reported below all come from one sample, sequenced in a study of CD8 T cells in ankylosing spondylitis. One entry per CDR3 protein results from TCRdb running MiXCR on the 5' RACE reads. The sample carries 290,000 or so distinct CDR3 sequences, less than 25% recorded once. The specimen sequenced was blood, either unsorted or a sorted T cell fraction (not recorded which). The receptors here all came from a female donor with ankylosing spondylitis or in good health (not recorded which).

The genes are TRBV12-3 or TRBV12-4 and TRBJ2-6; 8 bases align to TRBD1. Trimming removed 3 bases from V and 0 bases from J; junction bases left unmatched: 1. The CDR3 length is 16 residues. The CDR3 region is CASSLGQASGANVLTF. The CDR3 nucleotides read TGTGCCAGCAGTTTGGGACAGGCCTCTGGGGCCAACGTCCTGACTTTC.

The rearrangement joins TRBV7-2 to TRBJ2-1; D ambiguous. CDR1 and CDR2 (germline): SGHTA, FQGNSA. The CDR3 is 14 amino acids. V was shortened by 5 bases and J by 7 bases, with 15 bases between the two germline ends. CDR3 DNA sequence: TGTGCCAGCAGCCGAATGGGTGTCTTAAATGAGCAGTTCTTC. Protein product: CASSRMGVLNEQFF. The variable domain in full, with the rest retrieved from reference TRBV7-2 and TRBJ2-1, is GAGVSQSPSNKVTEKGKDVELRCDPISGHTALYWYRQSLGQGLEFLIYFQGNSAPDKSGLPSDRFSAERTGGSVSTLTIQRTQQEDSAVYLCASSRMGVLNEQFFGPGTRLTVL.